These 5 T cell receptor beta chains were all obtained from the same sample, sequenced in a study of identical twins. A single record per CDR3 protein comes from TCRdb applying MiXCR to the 5' RACE reads. The sample lists fewer than 650,000 distinct CDR3 sequences; about 7% were seen once. The same sample was also studied in work on yellow fever vaccine responses in identical twins.

The source material was PBMCs. The receptors shown here come from a woman between 18 and 29 years old in good health.

This clonotype was detected ten times or more. V usage is TRBV5-1 and J usage is TRBJ2-2; 7 bases are a match to TRBD1. The CDR3 length is 17 residues. J gave up 0 bases and V 4 bases, and 9 bases lay outside the gene matches. CDR1 is SGHRS, CDR2 YFSETQ, per germline. CDR3 sequence: CASSSAEGAPNTGELFF. The CDR3 DNA is TGCGCCAGCAGCAGCGCTGAGGGGGCCCCGAACACCGGGGAGCTGTTTTTT.

The chain uses TRBV6-5 and TRBJ2-5; 11 bases are shared with TRBD1. The germline V gene has CDR1 MNHEY and CDR2 SVGAGI. The V gene end was trimmed by 0 bases and the J gene end by 3 bases; junction bases not matched to a gene: 12. The CDR3 has 19 residues. CDR3 protein: CASSYSRLGTGGLKETQYF. CDR3 nucleotide sequence: TGTGCCAGCAGTTACTCGAGATTGGGGACAGGGGGATTAAAAGAGACCCAGTACTTC.

The sample holds a few counts of this clonotype. V is TRBV6-1 and J is TRBJ2-3; 11 bases match TRBD2. The CDR3 has 16 residues. After removal of 6 bases from V and 3 bases from J, the junction contained 8 bases not matched to a gene. The germline CDR1 and CDR2 sequences are MNHNS and SASEGT. CDR3 loop: CASSQIAGGGTDTQYF. The DNA of the CDR3 is TGTGCCAGCAGCCAAATAGCGGGAGGGGGAACAGATACGCAGTATTTT.

The gene calls are TRBV11-2 and TRBJ1-6; the D is unclear. V was trimmed by 4 bases and J by 9 bases, leaving 10 bases between them. CDR3 length: 13 residues. Germline loops: CDR1 SGHAT, CDR2 FQNNGV. CDR3 protein: CASSSPLGSPLHF. CDR3 sequence (DNA): TGTGCCAGCAGCTCCCCGTTGGGTTCACCCCTCCACTTT. The variable domain in full, completed from reference TRBV11-2 and TRBJ1-6, reads EAGVAQSPRYKIIEKRQSVAFWCNPISGHATLYWYQQILGQGPKLLIQFQNNGVVDDSQLPKDRFSAERLKGVDSTLKIQPAKLEDSAVYLCASSSPLGSPLHFGNGTRLTVT.

The chain carries TRBV6-5 and TRBJ1-3; 7 nucleotides align to TRBD1. V was clipped by 4 bases and J by 7 bases; unmatched bases: 4. CDR1 and CDR2 (germline): MNHEY, SVGAGI. This CDR3 spans 13 amino acids. The CDR3 region is CASSSTGKNTIYF. DNA of the CDR3: TGTGCCAGCAGTTCGACAGGGAAGAACACCATATATTTT.